This is a list of T cell receptor beta chains from one sample in a study of CD4 T cells in relation to SARS-CoV-2 and coronaviruses. These TCRs' antigens remain unknown. The method was immunoSEQ multiplex PCR; TCRdb's version includes in-frame clones alone and lacks a portion of them. The top ten clones hold 11% of a sample with about 17,000 clones, 79% of them seen once. Sequenced material: CD4+ T cells from PBMCs, cultured in vitro. These receptors originate from a human donor in good health. The CDR3 runs from the conserved cysteine through the conserved F or W. The D gene is left open where the match is weak. Clone size is stated in some rows and not others, as once, few, many or a class when expanded.

d_call	v_call	j_call	clone_size	cdr3_aa	cdr3_nt
TRBD2	TRBV7-2	TRBJ2-1	.	CASSSPRGLAGVGDEQFF	TGTGCCAGCAGCTCGCCTAGGGGACTAGCGGGAGTTGGCGATGAGCAGTTCTTC
TRBD2	TRBV7-2	TRBJ2-3	.	CASSTWGGEGTQYF	TGTGCCAGCAGCACCTGGGGGGGAGAGGGTACGCAGTATTTT
.	TRBV19	TRBJ1-5	once	CASTWGVLNQPQHF	TGTGCCAGTACGTGGGGGGTACTAAATCAGCCCCAGCATTTT
.	TRBV7-2	TRBJ2-3	.	CASSLAGGFSTDTQYF	TGTGCCAGCAGCTTAGCGGGGGGATTTAGCACAGATACGCAGTATTTT
.	TRBV18	TRBJ1-2	.	CASSLPLENYGYTF	TGTGCCAGCTCACTTCCCCTGGAAAACTATGGCTACACCTTC
.	TRBV5-1	TRBJ1-4	.	CASSQEATNEKLFF	TGCGCCAGCAGCCAAGAAGCAACTAATGAAAAACTGTTTTTT
.	TRBV25-1	TRBJ1-4	once	CASSETHGVEKLFF	TGTGCCAGCAGTGAAACCCACGGGGTTGAAAAACTGTTTTTT
.	TRBV6-5	TRBJ2-7	once	CASRGQPGSYEQYF	TGTGCCAGCAGAGGCCAGCCGGGCTCCTACGAGCAGTACTTC
.	TRBV2	TRBJ2-7	few	CASSERGSVEQYF	TGTGCCAGCAGTGAACGCGGTTCTGTCGAGCAGTACTTC
.	TRBV2	TRBJ2-3	.	CASSESPNRGYF	TGTGCCAGCAGTGAATCCCCTAATCGGGGGTATTTT
.	TRBV27	TRBJ1-2	.	CASRLGEQGYGYTF	TGTGCCAGCAGGCTAGGCGAACAGGGCTATGGCTACACCTTC
TRBD1	TRBV6-5	TRBJ1-2	.	CASSFSGGNYGYTF	TGTGCCAGCAGTTTTTCAGGGGGCAACTATGGCTACACCTTC
.	TRBV4-2	TRBJ2-2	few	CASSQVTANTGELFF	TGTGCCAGCAGCCAGGTGACTGCCAACACCGGGGAGCTGTTTTTT
TRBD2	TRBV7-2	TRBJ2-1	.	CASSLGTSGTRNEQFF	TGTGCCAGCAGCTTGGGGACTAGCGGGACAAGGAATGAGCAGTTCTTC
TRBD2	TRBV10-2	TRBJ2-7	.	CASTVAGGSYEQYF	TGCGCCAGCACCGTAGCGGGGGGGTCCTACGAGCAGTACTTC
.	TRBV4-3	TRBJ2-7	.	CASSQDPAAGTREQYF	TGCGCCAGCAGCCAAGATCCAGCGGCCGGGACACGCGAGCAGTACTTC